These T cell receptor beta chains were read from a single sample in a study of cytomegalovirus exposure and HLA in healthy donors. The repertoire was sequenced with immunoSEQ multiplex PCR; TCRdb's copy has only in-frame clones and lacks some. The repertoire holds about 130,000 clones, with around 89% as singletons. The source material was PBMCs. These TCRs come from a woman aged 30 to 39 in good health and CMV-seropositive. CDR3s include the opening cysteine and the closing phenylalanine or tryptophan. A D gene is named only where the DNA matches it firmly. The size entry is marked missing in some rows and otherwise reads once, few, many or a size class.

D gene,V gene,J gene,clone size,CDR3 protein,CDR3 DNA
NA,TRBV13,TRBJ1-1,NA,CASRRSQGFPPNTEAFF,TGTGCCAGCAGGCGGAGCCAGGGCTTTCCCCCGAACACTGAAGCTTTCTTT
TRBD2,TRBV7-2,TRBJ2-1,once,CASSLTSGGDNEQFF,TGTGCCAGCAGCTTGACTAGCGGGGGGGACAATGAGCAGTTCTTC
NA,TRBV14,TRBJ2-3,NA,CASSQVGATDTQYF,TGTGCCAGCAGCCAAGTCGGAGCCACAGATACGCAGTATTTT
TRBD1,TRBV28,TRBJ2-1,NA,CASTLGTGGYNEQFF,TGTGCCAGCACCCTAGGTACAGGGGGATACAATGAGCAGTTCTTC
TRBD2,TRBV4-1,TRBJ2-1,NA,CASSSLGGRNEQFF,TGCGCCAGCAGCTCCCTGGGCGGGAGGAATGAGCAGTTCTTC
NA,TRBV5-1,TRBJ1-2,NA,CASSLHIDSAGGYTF,TGCGCCAGCAGCTTACACATCGACAGCGCAGGAGGCTACACCTTC
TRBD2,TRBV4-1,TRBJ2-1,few,CASSLAGRYNEQFF,TGCGCCAGCAGCCTAGCGGGGCGTTACAATGAGCAGTTCTTC
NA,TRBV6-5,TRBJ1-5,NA,CASRTGGGSNQPQHF,TGTGCCAGCAGGACGGGGGGGGGAAGCAATCAGCCCCAGCATTTT
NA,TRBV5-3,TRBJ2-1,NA,CASSAAGGDYNEQFF,TGTGCCAGCAGCGCGGCCGGCGGGGATTACAATGAGCAGTTCTTC
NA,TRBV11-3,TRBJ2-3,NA,CASSCCGTETDTQYF,TGTGCCAGCAGCTGTTGCGGGACAGAGACAGATACGCAGTATTTT
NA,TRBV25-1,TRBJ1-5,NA,CASSESRGQPQHF,TGTGCCAGCAGTGAATCCCGGGGACAGCCCCAGCATTTT
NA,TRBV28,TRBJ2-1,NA,CASSRGVISYNEQFF,TGTGCCAGCAGCCGCGGGGTTATCTCCTACAATGAGCAGTTCTTC
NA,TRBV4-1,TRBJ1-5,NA,CASSQDRGEGQPQHF,TGCGCCAGCAGCCAAGATCGGGGAGAGGGTCAGCCCCAGCATTTT
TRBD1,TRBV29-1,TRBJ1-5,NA,CSVGDSQPQHF,TGCAGCGTGGGGGACAGTCAGCCCCAGCATTTT
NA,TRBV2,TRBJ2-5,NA,CASSDPNGGQETQYF,TGTGCCAGCAGTGATCCCAACGGGGGTCAAGAGACCCAGTACTTC